These 17 T cell receptor beta chains came from one sample sequenced in a study of cytomegalovirus exposure and HLA in healthy donors. Researchers ran the PCR with 60 Vbeta and 13 Jbeta primers. Clones were read by immunoSEQ multiplex PCR, and TCRdb kept only the in-frame ones, dropping some. The sample lists 120,000 or so clones, approximately 78% seen once, with 6% to 8% in the top ten. Sequencing was carried out using PBMCs. The receptors derive from a woman between 35 and 50 years old in good health and CMV-seronegative.

The chain uses TRBV28 and TRBJ2-7, with 9 bases fitting TRBD2. The CDR3 is 16 residues long. Germline V lookup: CDR1 MDHEN, CDR2 SYDVKM. Trimming cost V 3 bases and J 3 bases; bases outside gene matches: 9. The CDR3: CASSLDSAGGGYEQYF. In DNA, the CDR3 is TGTGCCAGCAGTTTGGATTCAGCGGGAGGAGGCTACGAGCAGTACTTC.

The chain couples TRBV28 to TRBJ2-2; 10 positions match TRBD1. CDR1 is MDHEN, CDR2 SYDVKM, per germline. This CDR3 is 16 amino acids long. V lost 6 bases, J lost 7 bases, and 11 bases stayed unmatched. The CDR3 sequence is CASRRQGAARSGELFF. For the CDR3, the DNA is TGTGCCAGCAGACGACAGGGGGCGGCTAGGAGCGGGGAGCTGTTTTTT.

This chain links TRBV7-9 with TRBJ1-3; no definite D call. The V gene's germline CDR1 is SEHNR and CDR2 FQNEAQ (reference sequence). The V end lost 11 bases, the J end lost 4 bases, and 9 bases lay between the germline ends. The CDR3 contains 11 residues. CDR3 protein: CAGGEGNTIYF. For the CDR3, the DNA is TGTGCCGGCGGAGAGGGAAACACCATATATTTT. Full variable domain (rest looked up from reference TRBV7-9 and TRBJ1-3): DTGVSQNPRHKITKRGQNVTFRCDPISEHNRLYWYRQTLGQGPEFLTYFQNEAQLEKSRLLSDRFSAERPKGSFSTLEIQRTEQGDSAMYLCAGGEGNTIYFGEGSWLTVV.

The chain has TRBV5-4 and TRBJ2-5; tentatively, D is TRBD2 (6 bases). With 0 bases removed from V and 5 bases from J, the gap between germline ends came to 11 bases. Per the germline V gene, CDR1 is SGHNT and CDR2 is YYREEE (reference sequence). This CDR3 is 14 amino acids long. Written as DNA, the CDR3 is TGTGCCAGCAGCTTGGGGGACGGAGGGGAGACCCAGTACTTC. Translating gives CASSLGDGGETQYF.

The chain employs TRBV5-1 and TRBJ2-1, with D possibly matching TRBD2 (5 bases). CDR3 length: 14 residues. The V end lost 0 bases, the J end lost 9 bases, and 13 bases lay between the germline ends. In germline, CDR1 is SGHRS, CDR2 YFSETQ. CDR3 amino acids: CASSLGTGTGEQFF. DNA of the CDR3: TGCGCCAGCAGCTTGGGTACGGGAACGGGTGAGCAGTTCTTC.

The chain is built from TRBV13 and TRBJ1-2; D uncertain. Trimming removed 4 bases from V and 4 bases from J, with 19 bases in between. This CDR3 region has 16 residues. Per the germline V gene, CDR1 is PRHDT and CDR2 is FYEKMQ (reference sequence). The CDR3 is CASSSATRLQFYGYTF. The CDR3 DNA sequence: TGTGCCAGCAGCTCAGCCACCCGACTGCAATTCTATGGCTACACCTTC.

The chain employs TRBV28 and TRBJ2-7, with no clear D. This CDR3 is 13 amino acids long. Trimming left V 3 bases short and J 2 bases short, with 8 bases between. Germline V gives CDR1 MDHEN, CDR2 SYDVKM. The CDR3 bases are TGTGCCAGCAGTTTTACGCCTACCTACGAGCAGTACTTC. Its translation is CASSFTPTYEQYF.

The J gene is TRBJ2-1, the V gene TRBV25-1; TRBD2 is a possible D gene (6 bases). Germline CDR1 and CDR2: MGHDK and SYGVNS. This CDR3 spans 14 amino acids. V was shortened by 11 bases and J by 4 bases, with 18 bases between the two germline ends. CDR3 DNA: TGTGCCGCGGGCTATTTGGCGGGATACAATGAGCAGTTCTTC. It specifies CAAGYLAGYNEQFF.

Details on this clone: An end of the junction differs from the germline gene, which may be a read error. The chain has TRBV15 and TRBJ2-1; 9 nucleotides agree with TRBD2. This CDR3 has 17 residues. Germline V gene lookup returns CDR1 LNHNV and CDR2 YYDKDF (reference sequence). This CDR3 reads CATSRAPSASGNNERFF. DNA of the CDR3: TGTGCCACCAGCAGAGCCCCCTCCGCTAGCGGGAACAATGAGCGGTTCTTC.

This clone appeared a few times. The genes are TRBV27 and TRBJ2-1; a possible D gene is TRBD2 (5 bases). V lost 7 bases to trimming and J lost 4 bases, with 20 bases between them. The germline V gene has CDR1 MNHEY and CDR2 SMNVEV (reference sequence). The CDR3 consists of 16 residues. CDR3 nucleotides: TGTGCCAGCACCCTTCTGAGCGGAGCCGAATACAATGAGCAGTTCTTC. Protein: CASTLLSGAEYNEQFF.

This clone was recorded only once. The V gene is TRBV5-1, the J gene TRBJ2-5, with 11 positions matching TRBD2. In germline, CDR1 is SGHRS, CDR2 YFSETQ. The CDR3 is made up of 15 amino acids. The ends lost 3 bases at V and 3 bases at J; junction bases unmatched: 4. The CDR3 nucleotides are TGCGCCAGCAGCTCCCTACTAGCGGGAGAAGAGACCCAGTACTTC. This codes for CASSSLLAGEETQYF.

The chain carries TRBV5-1 and TRBJ2-5; 7 bases are a match to TRBD1. V lost 1 base and J lost 3; bases outside the gene matches: 0. From germline, CDR1 is SGHRS and CDR2 YFSETQ. This CDR3 has 13 residues. The CDR3 coding sequence is TGCGCCAGCAGCTTGACAGGGGAAGAGACCCAGTACTTC. It specifies CASSLTGEETQYF.

The V gene is TRBV19, the J gene TRBJ1-1, with 9 positions matching TRBD1. The junction had 18 bases not matched to a gene; V was cut back by 6 bases and J by 7 bases. CDR3 length: 17 residues. Looked up from germline, CDR1 is LNHDA and CDR2 is SQIVND (reference sequence). CDR3 DNA sequence: TGTGCCAGTAGAGTGGAAACCGGGACAGGGCACCTTTTTGAAGCTTTCTTT. This translates into CASRVETGTGHLFEAFF.

The genes are TRBV5-1 and TRBJ2-5; TRBD1 matches 9 bases. The J call is uncertain, as TRBJ2-7 better fits the DNA end. The CDR3 covers 14 residues. The germline V gene encodes CDR1 SGHRS and CDR2 YFSETQ. The CDR3 DNA reads as TGCGCCAGCAGCACCGGGACAGGGTTCGACGAGCAGTACTTC. It is translated as CASSTGTGFDEQYF.

This chain uses TRBV5-1 with TRBJ2-7; the match to TRBD1 covers 9 bases. Trimming removed 1 base from V and 7 bases from J; junction bases left unmatched: 9. The CDR3 has 15 amino acids. Germline CDR1 SGHRS, CDR2 YFSETQ. CDR3 region: CASSLMGQGGEEQYF. The CDR3, as DNA: TGCGCCAGCAGCTTGATGGGACAGGGTGGGGAAGAGCAGTACTTC.

A single count supports this clone. The CDR3 loop reads CASNLSPSGELFF. The DNA of the CDR3 is TGTGCCAGCAATCTTTCTCCTAGCGGGGAGCTGTTTTTT. This sequence joins TRBV5-4 and TRBJ2-2; D is ambiguous. The germline gives CDR1 SGHNT, CDR2 YYREEE (reference sequence). The germline V and J ends were trimmed by 6 bases and 7 bases, with 13 bases remaining between them. The CDR3 spans 13 residues.

This clone was picked up one time. One end of the junction fails to match germline, which may point to a read error. This chain uses TRBV7-7 with TRBJ2-7; 7 bases line up with TRBD1. The CDR3 sequence is 16 residues long. In germline, CDR1 is SSHAT, CDR2 FNYEAQ (reference sequence). The CDR3, as DNA: TGTGCTAGCAGCTTAGGCCCCGGGACAGACTCCTACGAGCAGTACTTC. It codes for CASSLGPGTDSYEQYF.